This entry lists 19 T cell receptor beta chains sequenced from one sample in a study of vaccination and CD4 T cells after COVID-19. An Oncomine TCR Beta short-read assay was used to sequence the DNA from cultured CD4+ T cells. TCRdb itself ran the PCR reads through MiXCR, one entry per CDR3 protein. The data hold about 15,000 distinct CDR3 sequences, with 30% to 40% observed a single time. Sample treatment: roughly 10-day PBMC culture with coronavirus spike peptide pools or control peptides (ViraFEST assay). These TCRs are of unknown antigen specificity. Material: CD4+ T cells from blood, cultured in vitro, obtained before SARS-CoV-2 vaccination. The receptors here all came from a human donor who had recovered from COVID-19.

The count of this clonotype is one. The genes are TRBV30 and TRBJ1-6; D not resolved. The germline V gene has CDR1 GTSNPN and CDR2 SVGIG (reference sequence). The CDR3 sequence is 13 residues long. The V gene lost 8 bases and the J gene lost 7 bases, with 15 bases spanning the gap. The CDR3 is CARTKTRNSPLHF. CDR3 in DNA: TGTGCCCGAACCAAGACGAGAAATTCACCCCTCCACTTT. Full variable domain (rest looked up from reference TRBV30 and TRBJ1-6): SQTIHQWPATLVQPVGSPLSLECTVEGTSNPNLYWYRQAAGRGLQLLFYSVGIGQISSEVPQNLSASRPQDRQFILSSKKLLLSDSGFYLCARTKTRNSPLHFGNGTRLTVT.

The genes are TRBV20-1 and TRBJ2-3; 7 positions agree with TRBD1. CDR1 and CDR2 from the germline V gene are DFQATT and SNEGSKA (reference sequence). The length of the CDR3 is 13 residues. The V and J ends lost 6 bases and 4 bases, in that order; junction bases with no gene match: 7. In DNA, the CDR3 is TGCAGTGCGGAGAACAGGGGAGCAGATACGCAGTATTTT. This codes for CSAENRGADTQYF.

This clonotype was recorded a few times. The genes are TRBV6-5 and TRBJ1-6, with a possible D match to TRBD1 (5 bases). The germline gives CDR1 MNHEY, CDR2 SVGAGI. This CDR3 is built from 15 residues. With 3 bases removed from V and 12 bases from J, the gap between germline ends came to 18 bases. CDR3 in amino acids: CASSYKPRGLLPLHF. The CDR3 DNA follows: TGTGCCAGCAGTTATAAACCCCGGGGGTTATTACCCCTCCACTTT.

This chain uses TRBV20-1 with TRBJ1-4; 10 bases agree with TRBD1. The CDR3 totals 13 residues. Germline V gives CDR1 DFQATT, CDR2 SNEGSKA (reference sequence). Trimming took 4 bases from V and 5 from J; bases not matched to a gene: 1. The CDR3 nucleotides are TGCAGTGCTACGGACAGGGGGAATGAAAAACTGTTTTTT. Translated: CSATDRGNEKLFF.

DNA for the CDR3: TGTGCCGCCTCAGGGGGTAGCAATCAGCCCCAGCATTTT. Its protein product is CAASGGSNQPQHF. This chain uses TRBV28 with TRBJ1-5, with 7 bases aligning to TRBD1. Per germline, CDR1 MDHEN and CDR2 SYDVKM. This CDR3 has 13 residues. V lost 11 bases to trimming and J lost 0 bases; unmatched junction nucleotides: 4.

V usage is TRBV10-3 and J usage is TRBJ1-2; D not resolved. The ends were cut back, 0 bases at V and 4 bases at J, with 12 bases in the middle. The CDR3 has 15 residues. In germline, CDR1 is ENHRY, CDR2 SYGVKD. As DNA, the CDR3 is TGTGCCATCAGTGAGTCTTTGGAGGTTGGCTATGGCTACACCTTC. It codes for CAISESLEVGYGYTF.

The chain joins TRBV11-2 to TRBJ1-2; possible D gene TRBD1, 5 bases. The CDR3 is 13 residues long. The germline V gene has CDR1 SGHAT and CDR2 FQNNGV. Trimming stripped 0 bases from V and 7 bases from J, with 9 bases between. This chain's CDR3 is CASSLEGDGGYTF. The CDR3 nucleotides are TGTGCCAGCAGCTTAGAAGGGGATGGTGGCTACACCTTC.

In its sample, this clonotype was seen a few times. The V and J genes are TRBV20-1 and TRBJ2-3, with 10 bases matching TRBD2. The CDR3 spans 15 residues. The germline V gene encodes CDR1 DFQATT and CDR2 SNEGSKA (reference sequence). The V and J ends lost 6 bases and 3 bases, in that order; junction bases with no gene match: 9. This CDR3 is CSARPSGRGTDTQYF. The CDR3, as DNA: TGCAGTGCGCGACCTAGCGGGAGAGGGACAGATACGCAGTATTTT.

The chain links TRBV5-4 to TRBJ2-7, with TRBD2 matching 9 bases. The ends lost 1 base at V and 1 base at J; junction bases unmatched: 6. In germline, CDR1 is SGHNT, CDR2 YYREEE (reference sequence). The CDR3 spans 16 residues. The CDR3 spells CASSLSSSGVSYEQYF. CDR3 DNA sequence: TGTGCCAGCAGCTTGTCGTCTAGCGGGGTTTCCTACGAGCAGTACTTC.

In its sample, this clonotype was seen a few times. The rearrangement links TRBV6-5 to TRBJ1-6; 8 nucleotides agree with TRBD1. V lost 2 bases, J lost 5 bases, and 2 bases stayed unmatched. Germline values: CDR1 MNHEY, CDR2 SVGAGI. CDR3 length: 15 residues. The CDR3 sequence: CASSYGTGDNSPLHF. The CDR3, as DNA: TGTGCCAGCAGTTACGGGACAGGCGATAATTCACCCCTCCACTTT.

This clonotype appeared a few times. The chain uses TRBV7-2 and TRBJ2-2, with D hard to call. Trimming cost V 0 bases and J 0 bases, with 5 bases left between them. The length of the CDR3 is 15 residues. Germline V gives CDR1 SGHTA, CDR2 FQGNSA. CDR3 loop: CASSLAGPNTGELFF. CDR3 DNA sequence: TGTGCCAGCAGCTTAGCAGGGCCGAACACCGGGGAGCTGTTTTTT.

This clonotype came up a few times. J is TRBJ2-7 and V is TRBV7-3; 9 nucleotides line up with TRBD1. V lost 5 bases, J lost 6 bases, and 5 bases stayed unmatched. Looked up from germline, CDR1 is SGHTA and CDR2 is FQGTGA. This CDR3 comprises 13 residues. The CDR3 region has the DNA TGTGCCAGCAGCCAAGGACAGGGGCGCGAGCAGTACTTC. Its protein product is CASSQGQGREQYF.

The rearrangement uses TRBV20-1 and TRBJ2-7; D call uncertain. CDR1 and CDR2 (germline): DFQATT, SNEGSKA (reference sequence). Trimming stripped 0 bases from V and 3 bases from J, with 12 bases between. This CDR3 is built from 14 residues. The CDR3 is CSARDPGKVYEQYF. CDR3 DNA sequence: TGCAGTGCTAGAGATCCCGGCAAGGTCTACGAGCAGTACTTC.

This clonotype was counted only a few times. This chain uses TRBV20-1 with TRBJ2-3, with D perhaps given as TRBD1 or TRBD2 (5 bases each). Trimming took 2 bases from V and 2 from J, leaving 11 bases between them. The CDR3 spans 14 residues. The germline V gene has CDR1 DFQATT and CDR2 SNEGSKA (reference sequence). CDR3 sequence (DNA): TGCAGTGCTAGATTCCCTGGGACCACAGATACGCAGTATTTT. Encoded protein: CSARFPGTTDTQYF.

This clonotype has only a few counts. This chain connects TRBV20-1 to TRBJ2-5, with 10 nucleotides matching TRBD2. This CDR3 contains 15 residues. V was pared by 6 bases and J by 2 bases, with 9 bases of the junction left unmatched. Germline values: CDR1 DFQATT, CDR2 SNEGSKA (reference sequence). CDR3 DNA sequence: TGCAGTGCGAACAGCGGGGGGGCAACTCAAGAGACCCAGTACTTC. Protein sequence: CSANSGGATQETQYF.

This clonotype appeared a few times. The rearrangement uses TRBV20-1 and TRBJ1-2; 7 positions agree with TRBD1. The CDR3 is 15 residues long. CDR1 and CDR2 from the germline V gene are DFQATT and SNEGSKA (reference sequence). The ends lost 3 bases at V and 0 bases at J; junction bases unmatched: 7. For the CDR3, the DNA is TGCAGTGCTAGCGAGGGGGCGAGGTCTAACTATGGCTACACCTTC. Its translation: CSASEGARSNYGYTF.

There are a few counts of this clonotype. The CDR3 DNA sequence: TGTGCCAGTAGTATAGATCATGGACTCCGTGCCGAGACCCAGTACTTC. This codes for CASSIDHGLRAETQYF. The chain is built from TRBV19 and TRBJ2-5; D is possibly TRBD2 (5 bases). The CDR3 runs 16 residues. The germline V gene has CDR1 LNHDA and CDR2 SQIVND (reference sequence). Trimming pared 0 bases from V and 5 bases from J, leaving 16 bases between. Full variable domain (outside the CDR3, taken from reference TRBV19 and TRBJ2-5): DGGITQSPKYLFRKEGQNVTLSCEQNLNHDAMYWYRQDPGQGLRLIYYSQIVNDFQKGDIAEGYSVSREKKESFPLTVTSAQKNPTAFYLCASSIDHGLRAETQYFGPGTRLLVL.

Relative to its sample, this clonotype is large. The chain recombines TRBV20-1 with TRBJ1-6, with TRBD1 matching 8 bases. Germline V CDR1 and CDR2: DFQATT, SNEGSKA (reference sequence). The CDR3 loop spans 16 amino acids. After removal of 3 bases from V and 10 bases from J, the junction contained 14 bases not matched to a gene. The CDR3 sequence: CSASAQGASPGSPLHF. CDR3 sequence (DNA): TGCAGTGCTAGTGCTCAGGGGGCGTCCCCAGGGTCACCCCTCCACTTT.

Points on this clonotype: A read error may produce the germline difference seen at one junction end. The chain combines TRBV20-1 with TRBJ1-2; D ambiguous. The CDR3 has 13 residues. Germline values: CDR1 DFQATT, CDR2 SNEGSKA (reference sequence). CDR3 DNA sequence: TGCGGTGCTAAGATACCGGGTAACTATGGCTACACCTTC. Translating it yields CGAKIPGNYGYTF.